This entry concerns a single T cell receptor beta chain. The antigen is unknown. cDNA prepared by RNA extraction and subsequent reverse transcription served as the template for sequencing. The protocol was immunoSEQ multiplex PCR, while the TCRdb copy is restricted to in-frame clones and leaves out a portion. Among roughly 180,000 clones listed, 45% to 65% were seen once. The sample comes from a study of CD8+ T cells in alopecia areata. On the study more broadly: For 6 to 18 months, tofacitinib was taken, and 6 months off drug followed. Findings of the study overall: Normal skin's resident alphabeta T cells are also sequenced in scalp samples. Numerous expanded lesional clones remained in scalp and blood during tofacitinib. Higher clonality was seen in lesional scalp than in normal scalp, especially in alopecia totalis/universalis.

Treatment denoted: oral pan-JAK inhibitor, 5-10 mg twice daily. The CDR3 contains 14 residues. Per the germline V gene, CDR1 is KGHSH and CDR2 is LQKENI. The germline V and J ends were trimmed by 3 bases and 4 bases, with 12 bases remaining between them. The J gene is TRBJ2-5, the V gene TRBV18, with unresolved D. Sequencing was performed on CD4+ T cells sorted from blood, taken at week 4, from a patient treated with tofacitinib. The clonotype comes from a human donor with alopecia areata. In nucleotides, the CDR3 is TGTGCCAGCTCACCGGTGATAGGACGAGAGACCCAGTACTTC. It is translated as CASSPVIGRETQYF.